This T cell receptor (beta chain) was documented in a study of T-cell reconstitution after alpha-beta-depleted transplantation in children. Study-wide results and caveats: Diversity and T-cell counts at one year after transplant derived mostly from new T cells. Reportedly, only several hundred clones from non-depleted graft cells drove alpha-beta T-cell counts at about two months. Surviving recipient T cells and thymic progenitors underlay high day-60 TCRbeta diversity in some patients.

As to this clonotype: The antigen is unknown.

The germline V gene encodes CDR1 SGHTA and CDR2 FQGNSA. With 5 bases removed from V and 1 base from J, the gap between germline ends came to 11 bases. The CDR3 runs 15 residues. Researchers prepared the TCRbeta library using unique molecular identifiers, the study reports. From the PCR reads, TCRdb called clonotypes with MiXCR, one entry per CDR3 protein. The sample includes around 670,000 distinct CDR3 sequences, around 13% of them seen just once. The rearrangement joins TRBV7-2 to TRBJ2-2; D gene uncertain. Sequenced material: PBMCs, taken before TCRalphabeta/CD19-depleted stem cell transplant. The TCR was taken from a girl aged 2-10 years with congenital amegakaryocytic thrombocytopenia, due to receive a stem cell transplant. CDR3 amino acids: CASSLDIMNTGELFF. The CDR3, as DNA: TGTGCCAGCAGCCTAGACATAATGAACACCGGGGAGCTGTTTTTT. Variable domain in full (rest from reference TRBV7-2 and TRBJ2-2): GAGVSQSPSNKVTEKGKDVELRCDPISGHTALYWYRQSLGQGLEFLIYFQGNSAPDKSGLPSDRFSAERTGGSVSTLTIQRTQQEDSAVYLCASSLDIMNTGELFFGEGSRLTVL.